This T cell receptor (beta chain) was found in a study of CD8+CD57+ T cells in acquired aplastic anemia. General study findings and limits: Found in both controls and patients were 25 to 35 CD8+ CDR3 sequences. Patients versus controls showed no significant CD8+ Simpson's diversity difference.

Individuals selected for sequencing had exhibited CD8+CD57+ cell expansion on flow cytometry. By the time of blood sampling, patients had still received no therapy. Worth noting for this clonotype: Its antigen is unidentified.

V lost 10 bases, J lost 4 bases, and 9 bases stayed unmatched. The CDR3 has 15 residues. Per the germline V gene, CDR1 is ENHRY and CDR2 is SYGVKD. The TCR beta profiling, which covered VDJ combination and CDR3 sequence, was carried out using genomic DNA as the template. MiXCR, applied by TCRdb to the reads, yields one record per CDR3 protein. The table lists about 250,000 distinct CDR3 sequences, around 45% of them singletons. Sequencing used sorted CD4+, CD8+, or CD8+CD57+ T cells (not recorded which) from PBMCs. The genes are TRBV10-3 and TRBJ2-1; 11 bases are a match to TRBD2. The clonotype comes from a human donor with aplastic anemia. The CDR3 DNA sequence: TGTGCCAGCACTCAGGGACTAGCGGCATACAATGAGCAGTTCTTC. Its translation is CASTQGLAAYNEQFF.